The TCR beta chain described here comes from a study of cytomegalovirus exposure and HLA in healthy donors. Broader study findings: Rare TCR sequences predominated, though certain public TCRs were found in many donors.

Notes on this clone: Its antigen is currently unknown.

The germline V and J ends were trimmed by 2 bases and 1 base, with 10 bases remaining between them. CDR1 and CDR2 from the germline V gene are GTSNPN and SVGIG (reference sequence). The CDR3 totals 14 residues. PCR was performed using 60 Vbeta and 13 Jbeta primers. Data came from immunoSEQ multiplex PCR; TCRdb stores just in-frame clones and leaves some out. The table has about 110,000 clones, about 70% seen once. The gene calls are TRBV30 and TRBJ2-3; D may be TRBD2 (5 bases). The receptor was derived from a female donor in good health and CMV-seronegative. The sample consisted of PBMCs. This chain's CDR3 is CAWSTRVGTDTQYF. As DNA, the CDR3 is TGTGCCTGGAGTACGAGGGTGGGCACAGATACGCAGTATTTT.